This TCR beta chain was identified in a study of blood T cell repertoires in COVID-19. Study-wide background: Acute-phase and convalescent COVID-19 samples originated in the United States, Italy and Spain. Sample material is recorded as cDNA or gDNA derived from T cells, B-cell-depleted T cells, or PBMCs.

Per the original methods: Reference gene primer amplification yielded estimated nucleated cell counts. The protocol was immunoSEQ multiplex PCR, while the TCRdb copy is restricted to in-frame clones and leaves out a portion. D and trimming were read from the DNA, whereas the V and J calls and clone size are those reported in that table. The sample includes more than 45,000 clones, around 90% seen only once; the top ten take roughly 6.7%. Sequences were obtained from peripheral blood. The clonotype originates from a human donor with active COVID-19. The donor label of this sample is uncertain.

CDR3 residues: CASSGQVIYSPQHF. As DNA, the CDR3 is TGTGCCAGTAGTGGACAGGTTATTTATTCGCCCCAGCATTTT. This chain uses TRBV19 with TRBJ1-5; 7 nucleotides match TRBD1. Germline CDR1 reads LNHDA; CDR2 reads SQIVND (reference sequence). This CDR3 contains 14 residues. The V gene end was trimmed by 5 bases and the J gene end by 9 bases; junction bases not matched to a gene: 10. Complete variable domain (other parts from reference TRBV19 and TRBJ1-5): DGGITQSPKYLFRKEGQNVTLSCEQNLNHDAMYWYRQDPGQGLRLIYYSQIVNDFQKGDIAEGYSVSREKKESFPLTVTSAQKNPTAFYLCASSGQVIYSPQHFGDGTRLSIL.